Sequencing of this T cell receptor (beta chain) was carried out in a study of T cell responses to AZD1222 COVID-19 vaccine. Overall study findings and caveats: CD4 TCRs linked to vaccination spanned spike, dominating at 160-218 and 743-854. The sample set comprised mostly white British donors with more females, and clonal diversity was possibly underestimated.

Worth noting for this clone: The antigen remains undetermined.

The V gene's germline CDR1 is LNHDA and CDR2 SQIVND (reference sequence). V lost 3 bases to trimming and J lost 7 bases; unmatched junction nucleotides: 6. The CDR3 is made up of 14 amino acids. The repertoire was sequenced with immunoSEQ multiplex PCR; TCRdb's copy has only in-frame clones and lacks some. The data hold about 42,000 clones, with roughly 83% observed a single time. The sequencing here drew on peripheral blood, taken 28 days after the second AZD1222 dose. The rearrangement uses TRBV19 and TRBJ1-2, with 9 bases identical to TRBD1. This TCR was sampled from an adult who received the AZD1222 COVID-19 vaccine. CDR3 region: CASSMGQGRTGYTF. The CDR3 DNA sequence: TGTGCCAGTAGTATGGGACAGGGACGGACTGGCTACACCTTC.